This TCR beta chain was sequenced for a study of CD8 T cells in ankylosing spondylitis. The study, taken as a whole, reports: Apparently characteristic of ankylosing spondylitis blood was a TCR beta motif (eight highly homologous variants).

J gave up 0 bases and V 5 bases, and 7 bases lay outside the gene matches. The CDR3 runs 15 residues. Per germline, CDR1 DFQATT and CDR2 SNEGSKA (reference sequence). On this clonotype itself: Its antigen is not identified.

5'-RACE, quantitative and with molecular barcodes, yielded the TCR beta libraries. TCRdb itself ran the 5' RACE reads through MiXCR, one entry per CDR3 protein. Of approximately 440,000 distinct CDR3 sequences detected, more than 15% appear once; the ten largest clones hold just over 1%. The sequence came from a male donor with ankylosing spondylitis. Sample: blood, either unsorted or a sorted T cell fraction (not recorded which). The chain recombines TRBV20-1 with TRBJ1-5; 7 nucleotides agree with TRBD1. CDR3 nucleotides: TGCAGTGCTGTCAGGGGGGGGGCTAGCAATCAGCCCCAGCATTTT. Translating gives CSAVRGGASNQPQHF.